What follows are 18 T cell receptor beta chains derived from one specimen sequenced in a study of cytomegalovirus exposure and HLA in healthy donors. The data were produced by immunoSEQ multiplex PCR, yet TCRdb's version contains in-frame clones alone and is incomplete. The table includes some 170,000 clones, just under 85% detected once. What was sequenced was PBMCs. These receptors were obtained from a man aged 30 to 39 in good health and CMV-seropositive.

V usage is TRBV5-1 and J usage is TRBJ1-1; D possibly corresponds to TRBD1 (6 bases). V dropped 0 bases and J dropped 3 bases, with 12 bases sitting between them. Germline V lookup: CDR1 SGHRS, CDR2 YFSETQ. This CDR3 spans 15 amino acids. The CDR3: CASSLDEGVDTEAFF. The DNA for the CDR3 is TGCGCCAGCAGCTTGGACGAGGGGGTGGACACTGAAGCTTTCTTT.

The chain has TRBV7-9 and TRBJ2-7; 10 bases align to TRBD2. J gave up 5 bases and V 5 bases, and 3 bases lay outside the gene matches. Germline V gives CDR1 SEHNR, CDR2 FQNEAQ (reference sequence). This CDR3 has 13 amino acids. The CDR3 DNA reads TGTGCCAGCAGCAGCGGGGGGGCGAACGAGCAGTACTTC. It specifies CASSSGGANEQYF. The whole variable domain, remainder taken from reference TRBV7-9 and TRBJ2-7, is DTGVSQNPRHKITKRGQNVTFRCDPISEHNRLYWYRQTLGQGPEFLTYFQNEAQLEKSRLLSDRFSAERPKGSFSTLEIQRTEQGDSAMYLCASSSGGANEQYFGPGTRLTVT.

V usage is TRBV5-4 and J usage is TRBJ2-5; 8 bases are a match to TRBD2. The CDR3 has 16 amino acids. The junction had 7 bases not matched to a gene; V was cut back by 3 bases and J by 0 bases. Germline values: CDR1 SGHNT, CDR2 YYREEE (reference sequence). CDR3 region: CASSSTGGENQETQYF. CDR3 DNA sequence: TGTGCCAGCAGCTCAACGGGGGGGGAGAACCAAGAGACCCAGTACTTC. Full variable domain (outside the CDR3, taken from reference TRBV5-4 and TRBJ2-5): ETGVTQSPTHLIKTRGQQVTLRCSSQSGHNTVSWYQQALGQGPQFIFQYYREEENGRGNFPPRFSGLQFPNYSSELNVNALELDDSALYLCASSSTGGENQETQYFGPGTRLLVL.

V usage is TRBV12-5 and J usage is TRBJ2-7; D is unresolved. Trimming removed 7 bases at V and 6 bases at J, with 10 bases between. The V gene's germline CDR1 is LGHNT and CDR2 FRNRAP. The CDR3 sequence is 11 residues long. CDR3 sequence reads: CASASSVEQYF. Here the CDR3 DNA reads TGTGCTAGTGCCTCGTCTGTCGAGCAGTACTTC.

The chain links TRBV21-1 to TRBJ2-1; the D call in the table, TRBD2, was not verified against the DNA. TRBV21-1 is given as a pseudogene. The CDR3 loop spans 19 amino acids. The CDR3 DNA is TGTGCCAGCAGCCGAATTCACGGTGCGGAGGGGACCTCCTACAATGAGCAGTTCTTC. It yields the protein CASSRIHGAEGTSYNEQFF.

In this sample, this clone turned up once. The chain combines TRBV11-3 with TRBJ1-1, with TRBD1 matching 8 bases. J was trimmed by 1 base and V by 4 bases; bases with no gene match: 2. CDR3 length: 14 amino acids. CDR1 is SGHNT and CDR2 is YENEEA in the germline V gene. The DNA for the CDR3 is TGTGCCAGCAGCTCGGGGACAGGGAACACTGAAGCTTTCTTT. It codes for CASSSGTGNTEAFF.

This chain joins TRBV27 and TRBJ1-2, with D possibly being TRBD1 (5 bases). This CDR3 is built from 17 residues. Per germline, CDR1 MNHEY and CDR2 SMNVEV (reference sequence). Trimming removed 1 base at V and 0 bases at J, with 15 bases between. This chain's CDR3 is CASSLLGGRSSNYGYTF. The CDR3 region has the DNA TGTGCCAGCAGTTTATTGGGGGGAAGAAGCTCTAACTATGGCTACACCTTC.

The chain is built from TRBV27 and TRBJ2-7; 11 positions match TRBD2. Germline values: CDR1 MNHEY, CDR2 SMNVEV (reference sequence). CDR3 length equals 15 residues. V shed 5 bases, J shed 0 bases, and the junction held 3 bases outside the gene matches. CDR3 sequence (DNA): TGTGCCAGCAGTCATACTAGCGGGGGCTCCTACGAGCAGTACTTC. It is translated as CASSHTSGGSYEQYF.

CDR3 coding DNA: TGCGCCAGCAGTCAGGGTCAACCAAATTCACCCCTCCACTTT. Translating it yields CASSQGQPNSPLHF. This chain connects TRBV5-1 to TRBJ1-6, with D perhaps matching TRBD1 (5 bases). The V and J ends lost 5 bases and 7 bases respectively, with 13 bases between them. Germline V lookup: CDR1 SGHRS, CDR2 YFSETQ. CDR3 length: 14 amino acids.

The chain combines TRBV5-1 with TRBJ2-5; TRBD1 is a possible D gene (6 bases). Germline CDR1 SGHRS, CDR2 YFSETQ. V was cut by 4 bases and J by 5 bases, with 18 bases left in between. This CDR3 region has 15 residues. CDR3 sequence reads: CASSRLTGVLETQYF. CDR3 coding DNA: TGCGCCAGCAGCCGCTTGACAGGAGTCCTGGAGACCCAGTACTTC.

This clone was seen more than once but under ten times. The chain links TRBV6-5 to TRBJ2-1, with a possible D match to TRBD2 (6 bases). Trimming removed 0 bases from V and 7 bases from J, with 16 bases in between. Germline CDR1 is MNHEY and CDR2 is SVGAGI. This CDR3 has 16 residues. Here the CDR3 reads CASSYSEGVADNEQFF. DNA of the CDR3: TGTGCCAGCAGTTACTCCGAGGGTGTAGCGGATAATGAGCAGTTCTTC.

The rearrangement links TRBV13 to TRBJ2-2, with TRBD2 identical over 8 bases. This CDR3 region has 15 residues. The germline CDR1 and CDR2 sequences are PRHDT and FYEKMQ (reference sequence). V shed 2 bases and J 5 bases; nucleotides not matched to a gene: 4. DNA for the CDR3: TGTGCCAGCAGCTTACTAGCGGGCGGTACCGGGGAGCTGTTTTTT. Translated: CASSLLAGGTGELFF.

This sequence joins TRBV9 and TRBJ2-5; 9 bases fit TRBD2. Germline V lookup: CDR1 SGDLS, CDR2 YYNGEE. V shed 0 bases, J shed 4 bases, and the junction held 10 bases outside the gene matches. This CDR3 has 17 amino acids. This CDR3 reads CASSVGAQRGAGETQYF. CDR3 in DNA: TGTGCCAGCAGCGTAGGGGCCCAGCGGGGGGCGGGAGAGACCCAGTACTTC.

Here the CDR3 reads CASRLIGSSGNTIYF. For the CDR3, the DNA is TGCGCCAGCAGGCTTATTGGGAGCTCTGGAAACACCATATATTTT. The rearrangement joins TRBV5-1 to TRBJ1-3, with D unresolved. Per germline, CDR1 SGHRS and CDR2 YFSETQ. V shed 5 bases and J shed 0 bases, with 12 bases lying between them. The CDR3 runs 15 residues.

The chain uses TRBV2 and TRBJ1-5, with D unresolved. Germline V gives CDR1 SNHLY, CDR2 FYNNEI. The CDR3 sequence is 13 residues long. V gave up 6 bases and J gave up 3 bases, with 9 bases separating them. CDR3 loop: CASRVQANQPQHF. The DNA for the CDR3 is TGTGCCAGCAGGGTTCAAGCCAATCAGCCCCAGCATTTT.

The chain couples TRBV19 to TRBJ2-3; perhaps TRBD1 as D (6 bases). From germline, CDR1 is LNHDA and CDR2 SQIVND (reference sequence). The germline V and J ends were trimmed by 7 bases and 2 bases, with 16 bases remaining between them. The CDR3 is 15 residues long. DNA of the CDR3: TGTGCCAGTACCAATACAGGGAAGTTCACAGATACGCAGTATTTT. Its translation is CASTNTGKFTDTQYF.

The chain employs TRBV9 and TRBJ2-3; TRBD2 aligns across 12 bases. The CDR3 sequence is 16 residues long. CDR1 and CDR2 from the germline V gene are SGDLS and YYNGEE. The junction had 8 bases not matched to a gene; V was cut back by 3 bases and J by 6 bases. This CDR3 is CASSAVWTSGVDTQYF. In DNA, the CDR3 is TGTGCCAGCAGCGCGGTTTGGACTAGCGGGGTGGATACGCAGTATTTT.

The rearrangement uses TRBV29-1 and TRBJ2-7; TRBD2 agrees at 10 bases. Per the germline V gene, CDR1 is SQVTM and CDR2 is ANQGSEA. The CDR3 contains 12 residues. The J segment lost 4 bases and the V segment lost 7 bases, leaving 4 bases of the junction unmatched. The CDR3 reads CSASGGPYEQYF. For the CDR3, the DNA is TGCAGCGCTAGCGGGGGCCCTTACGAGCAGTACTTC.